This T cell receptor beta chain was recovered during a study of graft-versus-host responses after intestinal transplantation (TCRdb year 2021). For context, the study as a whole: The transplants that recipients received were multivisceral, liver-intestinal, or isolated intestinal. Alloreactive clones were identified by sequencing pre-transplant mixed lymphocyte reaction products and comparing these products with unstimulated pre-transplant donor and recipient T cells. Instead of going to the commercial service, samples from a few later patients were sequenced in-house on an Illumina MiSeq and processed with MiXCR. Donor T cell macrochimerism was defined as a peak of at least 4% donor T cells among recipient peripheral blood mononuclear cells. Every recipient was given anti-thymocyte globulin induction, followed by 2 to 3 years of maintenance tacrolimus and steroids. Bulk TCR-beta CDR3 sequencing was used to track graft-versus-host and host-versus-graft alloreactive T cell clones in the graft, circulation and bone marrow after intestinal transplantation. A cohort of about 26 intestinal transplant recipients, including one retransplant, was enrolled, and a few patients lacking pretransplant specimens were excluded. The paper's findings and limits, for the study overall: GvH clones were detected in recipient bone marrow, and some of these GvH clones were observed earlier in ileal mucosa or blood, consistent with an intestinal mucosal origin. In the allografts of patients with donor T cell macrochimerism, GvH to HvG T cell clonal ratios were high. Early after transplant, peak levels of circulating GvH clones were associated with declines in HvG clones. The conclusions were limited by the relatively low number and heterogeneity of the intestinal transplant patients.

In light of the paper, this sample's time point label describes: cells obtained before transplantation from donor or recipient. CD3+CD4+ and CD3+CD8+ populations were FACS-sorted from unstimulated pre-transplant donor and recipient cells taken from spleen or lymph nodes. As concerns this clone: It has no known antigen specificity. Base qualities are missing; no much larger clone stands one base away.

After removal of 7 bases from V and 4 bases from J, the junction retains 17 bases not matched to a gene. From cysteine to phenylalanine, the CDR3 is 18 amino acids long. The read is trimmed to its CDR3 DNA, 54 bases read in frame from base 1. Taken from the germline V gene, the CDR1 and CDR2 loops are ENHRY and SYGVKD. Library method: the immunoSEQ multiplex PCR assay. In most patients, genomic DNA was isolated using the Qiagen DNeasy Blood and Tissue Kit and sent frozen to Adaptive Biotechnologies for TCR sequencing. For most patients, genomic DNA was subjected to high-throughput TCR-beta CDR3 sequencing by Adaptive Biotechnologies. In the source study's methods: TCR sequencing data for more than 15 patients were retrieved from Adaptive's ImmunoSEQ software; a few other patients were processed with MiXCR and VDJtools. To correct CD4 versus CD8 sorting errors, sequences present in both subsets at a frequency ratio below 5:1 were removed. CDR3 nucleotide sequences shared by donor and recipient were removed because the origin of these sequences could not be assigned. To be classed as alloreactive, a clone needed at least 2-fold expansion over unstimulated cells and a minimum CFSE-low frequency of 0.002% (template counts) or 0.001% (read counts). Mappable clones were those detected in sequenced pre-transplant spleen, lymph node, or MLR CFSE-low populations of the donor or recipient. The cumulative frequency of alloreactive clones was calculated as a percentage of all sequences, weighted by copy number. TCRdb mirrors the immuneACCESS table, restricted to in-frame sequences. Some clones are absent from its copies; in checked studies, under half trace to an unresolved V gene, and the reason for the others is unknown. That table supplies the V and J calls and clone size; D and trimming were determined from the DNA. The sample profile shows approximately 99,000 clones; under 95% of them were found once. Approximately 0.064% of the sample rests with the top ten.

Sequenced material: unstimulated CD8+ T cells sorted from spleen or lymph node cells, taken before transplant. The V gene is TRBV10-3 and the J gene is TRBJ2-2; TRBD2 fits 8 bases in the junction. The sequence was collected from a human donor who was the organ donor for an intestinal transplant. The CDR3 reads CAIKGPSRREGLTGELFF. The nucleotide sequence reads as follows: TGTGCCATCAAAGGACCGTCTCGACGGGAGGGCCTCACCGGGGAGCTGTTTTTT.